This T cell receptor (beta chain) was recovered during a study of T cell clonality in common variable immunodeficiency. Donors gave roughly 4.5 to 8 ml heparinized peripheral whole blood. Measured with immunoSEQ multiplex PCR; TCRdb has only the in-frame clones, and not every one. The sample holds 42,000 or so clones, and no clone turns up only once. Germline CDR1 MDHEN, CDR2 SYDVKM. The CDR3 covers 17 residues. J lost 8 bases, V lost 4 bases, and 14 bases had no gene match. Study conclusions and caveats: Compared with controls, CVID subjects had fewer shared TCRbeta clones.

This clone occurred many times. The target antigen is unknown. The read stops 3 residues short of the end of the CDR3; the missing end is completed from the germline J gene. This sequence joins TRBV28 and TRBJ2-1, with 10 positions matching TRBD2. The origin of this receptor is a person aged 18 to 75 in good health. Sequenced input: peripheral blood mononuclear cells. This CDR3 reads CASSSKTLAGVRDEQFF. The sequenced CDR3 bases are TGTGCCAGCAGTTCGAAAACCCTAGCGGGAGTGCGGGATGAG.